The 17 T cell receptor beta chains in this list originate from one sample, sequenced in a study of Graves' ophthalmopathy and Graves' hyperthyroidism. Using RNA transcripts, the TCR beta CDR3 regions were amplified. An opening RT-PCR round employed HTBI primers and preceded a second-round multiplex PCR. TCRdb recomputed calls from the multiplex PCR reads with MiXCR, one row per CDR3 protein. The table has roughly 230,000 distinct CDR3 sequences, about a fifth seen once. Sequencing was carried out using peripheral blood. These TCRs come from a woman aged 50 to 60 with Graves' ophthalmopathy.

Remarks on this clonotype: This could be a read error, since a much larger clone is one nucleotide away. The CDR3 carries no conserved terminal phenylalanine or tryptophan, so it likely arises from a read error. The chain carries TRBV6-1 and TRBJ2-7; 12 bases are a match to TRBD2. The germline gives CDR1 MNHNS, CDR2 SASEGT. This CDR3 is 16 amino acids long. The V segment lost 6 bases and the J segment 3 bases; nucleotides outside the gene matches: 9. In DNA, the CDR3 is TGTGCCAGCAGCCGACCGACTAGCGGGAGAGACTACGAGCAGTACCTC. Protein sequence: CASSRPTSGRDYEQYL.

This clonotype has a count of ten or more. The genes are TRBV13 and TRBJ2-7; 8 nucleotides match TRBD2. V shed 4 bases and J 0 bases; nucleotides not matched to a gene: 8. CDR3 size: 16 residues. Germline values: CDR1 PRHDT, CDR2 FYEKMQ (reference sequence). CDR3 DNA: TGTGCCAGCAGCTCCAAAGCTAGCGGGTACTCCTACGAGCAGTACTTC. Encoded protein: CASSSKASGYSYEQYF.

This clonotype was picked up a small number of times. This chain links TRBV20-1 with TRBJ2-3, with 10 bases matching TRBD2. Per germline, CDR1 DFQATT and CDR2 SNEGSKA (reference sequence). Trimming at V came to 5 bases and at J to 0 bases, leaving 2 bases not matched to a gene. The CDR3 sequence is 14 residues long. The DNA for the CDR3 is TGCAGTGCTTATAGCGGGGGGAGCACAGATACGCAGTATTTT. It is translated as CSAYSGGSTDTQYF.

In its sample, this clonotype was seen many times. The chain links TRBV6-1 to TRBJ2-7; no clear D. The germline V and J ends were trimmed by 6 bases and 3 bases, with 12 bases remaining between them. The CDR3 has 13 residues. Germline V gives CDR1 MNHNS, CDR2 SASEGT. The DNA for the CDR3 is TGTGCCAGCAGAAAGGACCGGAACTACGAGCAGTACTTC. It translates to CASRKDRNYEQYF.

V usage is TRBV6-5 and J usage is TRBJ1-6; D gene ambiguous. V was trimmed by 2 bases and J by 8 bases, leaving 10 bases between them. Per the germline V gene, CDR1 is MNHEY and CDR2 is SVGAGI. The CDR3 runs 14 residues. The CDR3 nucleotides read TGTGCCAGCAGTTACGACCCTTCGGATTCACCCCTCCACTTT. Its translation is CASSYDPSDSPLHF.

This clonotype has a count of ten or more. The CDR3 region is CASRGGGRLYGYTF. The CDR3, as DNA: TGTGCCAGCAGGGGGGGGGGTAGGCTCTACGGCTACACCTTC. This chain links TRBV28 with TRBJ1-2; D may be TRBD1 (5 bases). The germline CDR1 and CDR2 sequences are MDHEN and SYDVKM. The CDR3 has 14 amino acids. Trimming left V 6 bases short and J 8 bases short, with 19 bases between.

This clonotype showed up many times. The junction does not match germline at one end; this may be a read error. V usage is TRBV6-1 and J usage is TRBJ1-1; D gene unclear. CDR3 length: 13 residues. Looked up from germline, CDR1 is MNHNS and CDR2 is SASEGT. In DNA form, the CDR3 reads TGTGCCATCAGCGATGGTCGTTACACTGAAACTTTCTTT. Translated: CAISDGRYTETFF.

This clonotype was seen ten or more times. The V and J genes are TRBV6-5 and TRBJ1-6; D uncertain. CDR1 is MNHEY and CDR2 is SVGAGI in the germline V gene. V was pared by 7 bases and J by 8 bases, with 21 bases between. CDR3 size: 16 residues. CDR3 in DNA: TGTGCCAGCACTTCACAACCCGGACTCCTTCATTCACCCCTCCACTTT. Encoded protein: CASTSQPGLLHSPLHF.

A few counts support this clonotype. The gene calls are TRBV19 and TRBJ2-2, with a tentative D call TRBD2 (5 bases). The V end was cut by 10 bases, the J end by 2 bases, with 11 bases between. This CDR3 spans 13 amino acids. Germline loops: CDR1 LNHDA, CDR2 SQIVND (reference sequence). CDR3 sequence: CATRSGNTGELFF. The CDR3 DNA is TGTGCCACCCGGTCGGGAAACACCGGGGAGCTGTTTTTT.

In its sample, this clonotype was seen many times. The rearrangement uses TRBV30 and TRBJ1-5, with unresolved D. The CDR3 length is 15 residues. The germline CDR1 and CDR2 sequences are GTSNPN and SVGIG (reference sequence). V gave up 2 bases and J gave up 4 bases, with 15 bases separating them. The CDR3 bases are TGTGCCTGGAGTCCCCGGGCAGCTTTAAATCAGCCCCAGCATTTT. This sequence encodes CAWSPRAALNQPQHF. Full variable domain (remainder filled in from reference TRBV30 and TRBJ1-5): SQTIHQWPATLVQPVGSPLSLECTVEGTSNPNLYWYRQAAGRGLQLLFYSVGIGQISSEVPQNLSASRPQDRQFILSSKKLLLSDSGFYLCAWSPRAALNQPQHFGDGTRLSIL.

This clonotype was detected many times. The chain couples TRBV6-1 to TRBJ2-1; 7 nucleotides agree with TRBD2. V shed 8 bases, J shed 6 bases, and the junction held 13 bases outside the gene matches. The CDR3 extends over 15 amino acids. Per germline, CDR1 MNHNS and CDR2 SASEGT. As DNA, the CDR3 is TGTGCCAGCCTTCGCGGCGCGGGAGAGGTCAATGAGCAGTTCTTC. Protein product: CASLRGAGEVNEQFF.

There are many counts of this clonotype. The germline gene is not matched at one end of the junction; a read error may be the cause. The chain uses TRBV20-1 and TRBJ2-7; TRBD2 agrees at 12 bases. Germline lookup yields CDR1 DFQATT and CDR2 SNEGSKA (reference sequence). The CDR3 extends over 14 amino acids. CDR3 bases: TGCAGTGCTGACCCGACTAGCGGGGGATACGAGCGGTACTTC. As protein: CSADPTSGGYERYF.

This clonotype was seen repeatedly, ten times or more. V gene TRBV20-1 combines with J gene TRBJ2-5; 10 nucleotides line up with TRBD2. Germline V gives CDR1 DFQATT, CDR2 SNEGSKA (reference sequence). The CDR3 totals 15 residues. The V segment lost 5 bases and the J segment 6 bases; nucleotides outside the gene matches: 12. The CDR3 loop reads CSAPPWLAGEKTQYF. Here the CDR3 DNA reads TGCAGTGCTCCCCCCTGGCTAGCGGGAGAGAAGACCCAGTACTTC.

This clonotype has a count of ten or more. A much more abundant neighbour one base away suggests this may be a read error. The gene calls are TRBV10-3 and TRBJ1-1; D not certain. The CDR3 has 13 residues. Germline CDR1 ENHRY, CDR2 SYGVKD. The CDR3 reads CAISRHDKTGAFF. The CDR3 coding sequence is TGTGCCATCAGTCGGCACGATAAAACTGGAGCTTTCTTT.

Many counts were recorded for this clonotype. V usage is TRBV7-8 and J usage is TRBJ2-2; 9 nucleotides agree with TRBD2. V was pared by 3 bases and J by 7 bases, with 9 bases of the junction left unmatched. This CDR3 spans 16 amino acids. Germline V gene data show CDR1 as SGHVS and CDR2 as FQNEAQ. The CDR3 protein is CASSLAGGRGIGELFF. The CDR3, as DNA: TGTGCCAGCAGCTTGGCTGGCGGGAGGGGAATCGGGGAGCTGTTTTTT.

V and J are TRBV30 and TRBJ1-1; tentative D call: TRBD1 (5 bases). Germline V lookup: CDR1 GTSNPN, CDR2 SVGIG (reference sequence). Deletions cut 2 bases from V and 2 bases from J, with 12 bases between. This CDR3 has 14 residues. The chain's CDR3 is CAWSPGTSNTEAFF. CDR3 DNA sequence: TGTGCCTGGAGTCCGGGGACTTCCAACACTGAAGCTTTCTTT.

The V call is TRBV7-2, the J call TRBJ1-5; D is possibly TRBD1 (5 bases). The CDR3 runs 15 residues. Looked up from germline, CDR1 is SGHTA and CDR2 is FQGNSA. V dropped 2 bases and J dropped 3 bases, with 11 bases sitting between them. CDR3 coding DNA: TGTGCCAGCAGCTTACACGACAGCTTCAATCAGCCCCAGCATTTT. Translating gives CASSLHDSFNQPQHF.